The present T cell receptor beta chain was sequenced within a study of Ad26.COV2.S vaccination and SARS-CoV-2 variants. This CDR3 has 15 amino acids. The germline V gene encodes CDR1 MNHEY and CDR2 SVGAGI. Between the trimmed V and J ends, which lost 6 bases and 3 bases, there was a span of 15 bases. Only in-frame clones appear in the TCRdb table, and some are missing; sequencing was by immunoSEQ multiplex PCR. The table includes some 420,000 clones, around 89% detected once. Regarding the study as a whole: Vaccinees displayed broader spike-specific TCR repertoires than placebo recipients.

A note on this clone: The antigen remains undetermined.

Treatment described: about 20 received Ad26.COV2.S at low or high dose, single or two shots; about 5 received placebo; per-sample allocation not given. Specimens were obtained on day 63 following the first vaccine or placebo injection. The receptor was isolated from a person between 18 and 59 years old who received the Ad26.COV2.S COVID-19 vaccine or a placebo. The chain couples TRBV6-5 to TRBJ1-5, with a tentative D call TRBD1 (5 bases). The specimen comprised peripheral blood, sampled in a trial of Ad26.COV2.S vaccine versus placebo. The DNA for the CDR3 is TGTGCCAGCAGGCGGGGCGCAGGCCTCAATCAGCCCCAGCATTTT. It codes for CASRRGAGLNQPQHF.